This entry lists 20 T cell receptor beta chains sequenced from one sample in a study of OX40 agonist ivuxolimab in advanced cancers. Measured with immunoSEQ multiplex PCR; TCRdb has only the in-frame clones, and not every one. Here the sample spans approximately 52,000 clones, around 85% being singletons. The sample was CD4+ or CD8+ T cells sorted from blood, taken in a trial of the OX40 agonist ivuxolimab. These receptors all come from an adult with an advanced solid tumor such as melanoma, head and neck, liver or kidney cancer.

The V gene is TRBV6-6, the J gene TRBJ2-1; D perhaps matches TRBD1 (6 bases). This CDR3 has 15 residues. The V gene's germline CDR1 is MNHNY and CDR2 SVGAGI (reference sequence). The V gene lost 6 bases and the J gene lost 4 bases, with 16 bases spanning the gap. The CDR3 coding sequence is TGTGCCAGCAGCTGGCACAGGGAAACGTACAATGAGCAGTTCTTC. It encodes CASSWHRETYNEQFF.

This clone appeared once. The V gene is TRBV28, the J gene TRBJ2-7; D is ambiguous. The germline CDR1 and CDR2 sequences are MDHEN and SYDVKM. This CDR3 is 16 amino acids long. The V and J ends lost 6 bases and 2 bases respectively, with 20 bases between them. The CDR3 loop reads CASSLDDPRNPYEQYF. CDR3 bases: TGTGCCAGCAGCCTCGATGACCCCAGGAACCCCTACGAGCAGTACTTC. Drawing the rest from reference TRBV28 and TRBJ2-7, the complete variable domain is DVKVTQSSRYLVKRTGEKVFLECVQDMDHENMFWYRQDPGLGLRLIYFSYDVKMKEKGDIPEGYSVSREKKERFSLILESASTNQTSMYLCASSLDDPRNPYEQYFGPGTRLTVT.

V is TRBV11-2 and J is TRBJ2-1, with a tentative D call TRBD2 (6 bases). The ends were cut back, 3 bases at V and 15 bases at J, with 12 bases in the middle. The CDR3 totals 11 residues. In germline, CDR1 is SGHAT, CDR2 FQNNGV. CDR3 nucleotide sequence: TGTGCCAGCAGCTTGGCGGACTACAGGTTCTTC. Its translation is CASSLADYRFF.

The V gene is TRBV4-1, the J gene TRBJ2-7; D tentatively fits TRBD1 or TRBD2 (5 bases each). There are 16 residues in the CDR3. V lost 5 bases and J lost 0, with 17 bases in between. Germline loops: CDR1 MGHRA, CDR2 YSYEKL. The CDR3 region is CASSYTTGTDSYEQYF. The DNA for the CDR3 is TGCGCCAGCAGCTACACAACCGGGACCGACTCCTACGAGCAGTACTTC.

V and J are TRBV6-1 and TRBJ2-5, with D uncertain. The last part of the DNA fits TRBJ2-7 better; the J call may be wrong. Germline lookup yields CDR1 MNHNS and CDR2 SASEGT. This CDR3 region has 13 residues. For the CDR3, the DNA is TGTGCCAGCAGTGAGGGCCTTTCCTACGAGCAGTACTTC. This encodes CASSEGLSYEQYF.

The chain joins TRBV29-1 to TRBJ1-2; no clear D gene. Germline V CDR1 and CDR2: SQVTM, ANQGSEA. Between the trimmed V and J ends, which lost 0 bases and 7 bases, there was a span of 15 bases. The CDR3 totals 14 residues. CDR3 region: CSVEDQDEEGGYTF. For the CDR3, the DNA is TGCAGCGTTGAAGATCAAGACGAGGAAGGTGGCTACACCTTC.

The rearrangement joins TRBV13 to TRBJ1-1; D gene uncertain. Looked up from germline, CDR1 is PRHDT and CDR2 is FYEKMQ (reference sequence). Trimming pared 0 bases from V and 1 base from J, leaving 6 bases between. This CDR3 is built from 14 residues. The CDR3 sequence: CASSLGWENTEAFF. Here the CDR3 DNA reads TGTGCCAGCAGCTTAGGATGGGAGAACACTGAAGCTTTCTTT.

This clone occurred a few times. The chain carries TRBV5-1 and TRBJ1-1; TRBD1 agrees at 8 bases. The germline gives CDR1 SGHRS, CDR2 YFSETQ. Trimming at V came to 1 base and at J to 1 base, leaving 3 bases not matched to a gene. The CDR3 loop spans 15 amino acids. CDR3 protein: CASSLQGARNTEAFF. In DNA, the CDR3 is TGCGCCAGCAGCTTGCAGGGGGCTAGGAACACTGAAGCTTTCTTT. Variable domain in full (rest from reference TRBV5-1 and TRBJ1-1): KAGVTQTPRYLIKTRGQQVTLSCSPISGHRSVSWYQQTPGQGLQFLFEYFSETQRNKGNFPGRFSGRQFSNSRSEMNVSTLELGDSALYLCASSLQGARNTEAFFGQGTRLTVV.

The chain combines TRBV28 with TRBJ1-4; D gene unclear. Germline loops: CDR1 MDHEN, CDR2 SYDVKM. With 5 bases removed from V and 7 bases from J, the gap between germline ends came to 14 bases. The CDR3 runs 14 residues. The CDR3, as DNA: TGTGCCAGCAGTCCAGGCGTAGAAAGTGAAAAACTGTTTTTT. Translated, it gives CASSPGVESEKLFF.

The gene calls are TRBV29-1 and TRBJ1-2, with D possibly TRBD1 on 5 matching bases. The CDR3 sequence is 15 residues long. Germline lookup yields CDR1 SQVTM and CDR2 ANQGSEA. V was cut by 1 base and J by 2 bases, with 14 bases left in between. CDR3 sequence: CSVEGWQGGNYGYTF. The CDR3 DNA sequence: TGCAGCGTTGAAGGGTGGCAGGGAGGAAACTATGGCTACACCTTC.

For the CDR3, the DNA is TGCGCCAGCAGCTTGAGAGGACAGGGCTCGGAAGCTTTCTTT. The encoded protein is CASSLRGQGSEAFF. This chain uses TRBV5-1 with TRBJ1-1; 8 bases map to TRBD1. The CDR3 is 14 residues long. With 1 base clipped from V and 8 bases from J, the junction kept 7 bases outside the gene matches. Germline V lookup: CDR1 SGHRS, CDR2 YFSETQ.

The chain has TRBV28 and TRBJ2-5; D gene unclear. Germline CDR1 is MDHEN and CDR2 is SYDVKM. The CDR3 covers 15 residues. Trimming removed 7 bases from V and 2 bases from J, with 17 bases in between. The DNA for the CDR3 is TGTGCCAGCACTACACCGCTAGGAGATCAAGAGACCCAGTACTTC. This translates into CASTTPLGDQETQYF.

V usage is TRBV6-5 and J usage is TRBJ2-2; D is uncertain. The V and J ends lost 10 bases and 4 bases respectively, with 16 bases between them. The germline gives CDR1 MNHEY, CDR2 SVGAGI. CDR3 length: 14 residues. CDR3 nucleotides: TGTGCCACCTTTACGTTTTCATCCACCGGGGAGCTGTTTTTT. Its translation: CATFTFSSTGELFF.

As regards this clone: The final CDR3 position lacks the conserved phenylalanine or tryptophan, pointing to a likely read error. The gene calls are TRBV6-6 and TRBJ1-6; TRBD1 might be the D (6 bases). With 7 bases removed from V and 7 bases from J, the gap between germline ends came to 11 bases. Per the germline V gene, CDR1 is MNHNY and CDR2 is SVGAGI (reference sequence). The CDR3 consists of 13 residues. Here the CDR3 DNA reads TGTGCCAGCAATGATCAGGGGAATTCACCCCTCCACCTT. It encodes CASNDQGNSPLHL.

The CDR3 loop is CASSSRDVGRTEAFF. CDR3 in DNA: TGTGCCAGCAGTTCCCGGGACGTCGGAAGGACTGAAGCTTTCTTT. The chain uses TRBV28 and TRBJ1-1; TRBD1 might be the D (5 bases). CDR3 length: 15 residues. V lost 4 bases to trimming and J lost 5 bases, with 17 bases between them. CDR1 and CDR2 from the germline V gene are MDHEN and SYDVKM.

V gene TRBV5-4 combines with J gene TRBJ1-1; 8 nucleotides line up with TRBD1. This CDR3 is built from 13 residues. V lost 4 bases and J lost 5; bases outside the gene matches: 4. Germline lookup yields CDR1 SGHNT and CDR2 YYREEE (reference sequence). The CDR3 region has the DNA TGTGCCAGCAGCAACAGGGGGGAAACTGAAGCTTTCTTT. Translation gives CASSNRGETEAFF.

The rearrangement links TRBV5-6 to TRBJ1-1; D gene uncertain. The CDR3 spans 13 residues. V shed 6 bases and J shed 8 bases, with 17 bases lying between them. Per germline, CDR1 SGHDT and CDR2 YYEEEE. CDR3 sequence: CASTLPPRSEAFF. DNA for the CDR3: TGTGCCAGCACTCTTCCGCCGAGGTCCGAAGCTTTCTTT.

The V gene is TRBV2, the J gene TRBJ1-1; D unclear. Trimming pared 3 bases from V and 3 bases from J, leaving 11 bases between. From germline, CDR1 is SNHLY and CDR2 FYNNEI. The CDR3 loop spans 14 amino acids. The CDR3, as DNA: TGTGCCAGCAGTGAGGCCCCTGGCGACACTGAAGCTTTCTTT. Encoded protein: CASSEAPGDTEAFF.

V and J are TRBV15 and TRBJ2-3; possible D gene TRBD2, 5 bases. Germline V gives CDR1 LNHNV, CDR2 YYDKDF (reference sequence). The CDR3 loop spans 15 amino acids. V was trimmed by 1 base and J by 6 bases, leaving 14 bases between them. The CDR3 is CATSRAYGVGDTQYF. In DNA, the CDR3 is TGTGCCACCAGCAGAGCTTACGGGGTTGGGGATACGCAGTATTTT.

The chain uses TRBV6-1 and TRBJ1-1; D not certain. The CDR3 runs to 14 residues. V was clipped by 2 bases and J by 2 bases, with 9 bases between them. CDR1 is MNHNS, CDR2 SASEGT, per germline. This CDR3 is CASSERAFNTEAFF. The CDR3, as DNA: TGTGCCAGCAGTGAAAGGGCTTTTAACACTGAAGCTTTCTTT.